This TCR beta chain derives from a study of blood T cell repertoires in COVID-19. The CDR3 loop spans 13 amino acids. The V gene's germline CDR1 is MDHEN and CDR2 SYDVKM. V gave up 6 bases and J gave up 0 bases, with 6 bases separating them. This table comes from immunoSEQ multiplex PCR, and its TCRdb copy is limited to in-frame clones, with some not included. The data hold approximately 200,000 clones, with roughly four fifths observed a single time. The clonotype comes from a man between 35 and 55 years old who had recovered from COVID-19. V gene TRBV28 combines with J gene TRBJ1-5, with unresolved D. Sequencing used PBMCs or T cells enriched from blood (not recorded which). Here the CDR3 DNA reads TGTGCCAGCAGGGCTTATAGCAATCAGCCCCAGCATTTT. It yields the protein CASRAYSNQPQHF.